This T cell receptor (beta chain) was sequenced during a study of T-cell memory formation after mild COVID-19. TCRdb redid the calling of the 5' RACE reads with MiXCR, one entry per CDR3 protein. The sample comprises over 500,000 distinct CDR3 sequences, 17% of which are singletons, and approximately 8.1% rests with the top ten. This clonotype was detected a few times. The receptor's source is an adult woman who had mild COVID-19 (a few samples of this study predate the infection). Cell type and time point are not known. Material: PBMCs or a T cell subset sorted from them (not recorded which).

The CDR3 sequence is CASSLRTGTGATDTQYF. The CDR3, as DNA: TGTGCCAGCAGCTTGCGCACCGGGACAGGGGCCACAGATACGCAGTATTTT. This chain uses TRBV7-9 with TRBJ2-3, with 10 bases aligning to TRBD1. Germline V lookup: CDR1 SEHNR, CDR2 FQNEAQ (reference sequence). V shed 3 bases and J 2 bases; nucleotides not matched to a gene: 8. CDR3 length equals 17 residues. Looking up the rest from reference TRBV7-9 and TRBJ2-3 gives the full variable domain: DTGVSQNPRHKITKRGQNVTFRCDPISEHNRLYWYRQTLGQGPEFLTYFQNEAQLEKSRLLSDRFSAERPKGSFSTLEIQRTEQGDSAMYLCASSLRTGTGATDTQYFGPGTRLTVL.